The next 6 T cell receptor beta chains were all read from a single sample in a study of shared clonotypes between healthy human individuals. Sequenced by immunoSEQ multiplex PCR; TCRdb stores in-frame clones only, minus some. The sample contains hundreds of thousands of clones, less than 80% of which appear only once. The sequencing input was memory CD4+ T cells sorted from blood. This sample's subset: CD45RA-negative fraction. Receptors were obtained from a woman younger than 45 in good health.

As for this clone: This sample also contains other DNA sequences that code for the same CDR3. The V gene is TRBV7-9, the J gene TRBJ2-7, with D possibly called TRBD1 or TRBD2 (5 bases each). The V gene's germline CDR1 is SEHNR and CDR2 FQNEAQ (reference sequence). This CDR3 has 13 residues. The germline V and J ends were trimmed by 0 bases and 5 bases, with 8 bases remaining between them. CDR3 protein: CASSLAGPNEQYF. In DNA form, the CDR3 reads TGTGCCAGCAGCTTAGCGGGACCGAACGAGCAGTACTTC. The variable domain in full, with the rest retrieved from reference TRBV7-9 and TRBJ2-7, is DTGVSQNPRHKITKRGQNVTFRCDPISEHNRLYWYRQTLGQGPEFLTYFQNEAQLEKSRLLSDRFSAERPKGSFSTLEIQRTEQGDSAMYLCASSLAGPNEQYFGPGTRLTVT.

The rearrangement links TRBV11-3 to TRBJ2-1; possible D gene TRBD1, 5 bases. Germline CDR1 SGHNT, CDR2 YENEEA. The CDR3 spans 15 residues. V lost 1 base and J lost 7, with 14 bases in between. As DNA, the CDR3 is TGTGCCAGCAGCTTAGGCCGACGTCAGGGAAATGAGCAGTTCTTC. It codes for CASSLGRRQGNEQFF.

CDR3 nucleotides: TGTGCCAGCAGCCCCCGACCGGGCCCCAACTACGAGCAGTACTTC. Translating gives CASSPRPGPNYEQYF. The chain uses TRBV11-2 and TRBJ2-7; D gene unclear. The CDR3 length is 15 residues. Germline V gives CDR1 SGHAT, CDR2 FQNNGV. The ends were cut back, 5 bases at V and 3 bases at J, with 17 bases in the middle.

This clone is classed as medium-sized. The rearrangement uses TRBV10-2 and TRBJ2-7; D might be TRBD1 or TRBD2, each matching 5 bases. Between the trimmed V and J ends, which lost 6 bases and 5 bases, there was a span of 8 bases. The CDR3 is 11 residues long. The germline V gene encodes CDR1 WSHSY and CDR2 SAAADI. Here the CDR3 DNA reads TGCGCCAGCAGGGGGACCAACGAGCAGTACTTC. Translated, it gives CASRGTNEQYF.

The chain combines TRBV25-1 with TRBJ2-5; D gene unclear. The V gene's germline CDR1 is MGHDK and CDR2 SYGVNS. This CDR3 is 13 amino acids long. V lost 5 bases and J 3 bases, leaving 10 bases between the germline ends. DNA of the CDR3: TGTGCCAGCAGTTTGACAACGAAAGAGACCCAGTACTTC. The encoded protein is CASSLTTKETQYF.

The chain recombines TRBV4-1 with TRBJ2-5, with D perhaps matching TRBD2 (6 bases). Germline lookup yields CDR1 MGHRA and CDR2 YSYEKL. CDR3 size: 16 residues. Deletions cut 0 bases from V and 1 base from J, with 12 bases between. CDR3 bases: TGCGCCAGCAGCCAAGATCGGGGCGGGGTCCAAGAGACCCAGTACTTC. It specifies CASSQDRGGVQETQYF.